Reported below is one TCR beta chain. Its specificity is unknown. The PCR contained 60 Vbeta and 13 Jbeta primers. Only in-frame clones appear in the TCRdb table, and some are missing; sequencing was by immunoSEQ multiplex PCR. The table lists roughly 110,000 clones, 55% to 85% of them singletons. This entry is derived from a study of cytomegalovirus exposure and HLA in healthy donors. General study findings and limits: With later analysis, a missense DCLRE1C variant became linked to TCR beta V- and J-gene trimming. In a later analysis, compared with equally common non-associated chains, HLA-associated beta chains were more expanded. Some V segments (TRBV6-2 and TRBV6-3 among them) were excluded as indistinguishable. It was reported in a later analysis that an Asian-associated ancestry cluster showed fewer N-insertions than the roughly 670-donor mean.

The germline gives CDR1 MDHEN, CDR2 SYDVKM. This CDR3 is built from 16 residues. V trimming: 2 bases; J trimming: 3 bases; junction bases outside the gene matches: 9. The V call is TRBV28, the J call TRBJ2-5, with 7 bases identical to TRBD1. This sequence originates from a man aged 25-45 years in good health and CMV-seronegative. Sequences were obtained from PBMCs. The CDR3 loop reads CASSLRPRDRKETQYF. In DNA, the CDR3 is TGTGCCAGCAGTTTAAGGCCTCGGGACAGAAAAGAGACCCAGTACTTC.